A few counts support the clone carrying this T cell receptor (beta chain). This specimen belongs to a study of spatial heterogeneity in lung cancer. Study-level information: Samples were obtained from some 70 donors, all untreated early-stage non-small cell lung cancer patients. Available follow-up PBMC samples were sequenced, at a median of about 2 years post-resection.

TCRdb itself ran the 5' RACE reads through MiXCR, one entry per CDR3 protein. The sample lists about 70,000 distinct CDR3 sequences, approximately 8.9% occurring once. Documented time point: blood at routine non-recurrence follow-up after resection. The CDR3 is 14 residues long. Per the germline V gene, CDR1 is SGHDT and CDR2 is YYEEEE. V was shortened by 1 base and J by 3 bases, with 8 bases between the two germline ends. This TCR came from a female donor with early-stage non-small cell lung cancer. The specimen comprised PBMCs, sampled at follow-up. This chain uses TRBV5-6 with TRBJ2-1; the D gene is possibly TRBD1 (6 bases). CDR3 in amino acids: CASSLTGSYNEQFF. The DNA for the CDR3 is TGTGCCAGCAGCTTGACAGGGAGCTACAATGAGCAGTTCTTC. The whole variable domain, remainder taken from reference TRBV5-6 and TRBJ2-1, is DAGVTQSPTHLIKTRGQQVTLRCSPKSGHDTVSWYQQALGQGPQFIFQYYEEEERQRGNFPDRFSGHQFPNYSSELNVNALLLGDSALYLCASSLTGSYNEQFFGPGTRLTVL.